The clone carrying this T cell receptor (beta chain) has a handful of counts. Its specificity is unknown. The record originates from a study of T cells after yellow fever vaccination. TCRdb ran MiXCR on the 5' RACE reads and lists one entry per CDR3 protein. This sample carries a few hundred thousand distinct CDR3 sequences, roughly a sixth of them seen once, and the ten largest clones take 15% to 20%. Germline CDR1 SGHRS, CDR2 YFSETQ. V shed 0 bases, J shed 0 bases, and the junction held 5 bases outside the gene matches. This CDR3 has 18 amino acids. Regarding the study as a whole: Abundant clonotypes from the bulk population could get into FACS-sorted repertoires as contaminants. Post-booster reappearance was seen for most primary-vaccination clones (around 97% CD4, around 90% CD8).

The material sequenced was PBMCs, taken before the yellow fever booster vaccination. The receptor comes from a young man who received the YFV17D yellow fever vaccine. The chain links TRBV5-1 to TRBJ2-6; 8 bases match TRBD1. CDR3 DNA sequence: TGCGCCAGCAGCTTGGGCGCCAGGGGGCCCTCTGGGGCCAACGTCCTGACTTTC. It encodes CASSLGARGPSGANVLTF.